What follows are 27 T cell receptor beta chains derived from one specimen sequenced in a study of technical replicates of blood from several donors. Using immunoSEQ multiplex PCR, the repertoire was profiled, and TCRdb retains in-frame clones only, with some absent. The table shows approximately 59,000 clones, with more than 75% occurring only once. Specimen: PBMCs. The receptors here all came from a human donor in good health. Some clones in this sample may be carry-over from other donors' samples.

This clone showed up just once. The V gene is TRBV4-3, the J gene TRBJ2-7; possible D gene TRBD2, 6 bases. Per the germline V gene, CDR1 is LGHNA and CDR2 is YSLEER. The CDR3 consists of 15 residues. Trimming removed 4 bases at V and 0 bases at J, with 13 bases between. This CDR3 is CASSPSGSPSYEQYF. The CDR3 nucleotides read TGCGCCAGCAGCCCATCCGGGAGTCCCTCCTACGAGCAGTACTTC.

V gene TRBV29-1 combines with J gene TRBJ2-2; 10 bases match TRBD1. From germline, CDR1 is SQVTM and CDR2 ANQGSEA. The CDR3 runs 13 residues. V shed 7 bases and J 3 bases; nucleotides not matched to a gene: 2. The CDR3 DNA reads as TGCAGCGCAGGACAGGGGGACACCGGGGAGCTGTTTTTT. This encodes CSAGQGDTGELFF.

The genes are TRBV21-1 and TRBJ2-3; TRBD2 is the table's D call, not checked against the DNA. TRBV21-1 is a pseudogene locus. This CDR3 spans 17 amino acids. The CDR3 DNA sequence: TGTGCCAGCATCAAGAGATCGTGGCGGGGGGACACAGATACGCAGTATTTT. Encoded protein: CASIKRSWRGDTDTQYF.

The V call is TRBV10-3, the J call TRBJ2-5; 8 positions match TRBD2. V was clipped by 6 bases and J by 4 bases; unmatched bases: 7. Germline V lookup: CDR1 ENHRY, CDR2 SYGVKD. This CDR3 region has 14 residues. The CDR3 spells CAIRPDLAGETQYF. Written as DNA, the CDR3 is TGTGCCATCAGACCAGACCTAGCGGGAGAGACCCAGTACTTC.

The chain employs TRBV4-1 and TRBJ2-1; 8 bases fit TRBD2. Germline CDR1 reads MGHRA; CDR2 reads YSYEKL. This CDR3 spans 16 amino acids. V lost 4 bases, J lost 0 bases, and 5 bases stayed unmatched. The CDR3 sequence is CASSRLGLASYNEQFF. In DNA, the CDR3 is TGCGCCAGCAGCCGTTTAGGACTAGCCTCCTACAATGAGCAGTTCTTC.

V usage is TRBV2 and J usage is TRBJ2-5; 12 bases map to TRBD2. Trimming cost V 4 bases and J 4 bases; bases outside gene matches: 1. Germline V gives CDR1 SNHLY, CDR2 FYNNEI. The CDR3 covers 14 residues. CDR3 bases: TGTGCCAGCAGTGCACTAGCGGGAGGAGAGACCCAGTACTTC. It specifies CASSALAGGETQYF.

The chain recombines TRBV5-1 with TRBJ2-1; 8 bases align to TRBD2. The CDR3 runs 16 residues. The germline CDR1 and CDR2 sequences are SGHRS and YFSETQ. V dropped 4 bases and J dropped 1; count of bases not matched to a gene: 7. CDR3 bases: TGCGCCAGCAGCCCCTCCGGGACTAGGTCCTACAATGAGCAGTTCTTC. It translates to CASSPSGTRSYNEQFF.

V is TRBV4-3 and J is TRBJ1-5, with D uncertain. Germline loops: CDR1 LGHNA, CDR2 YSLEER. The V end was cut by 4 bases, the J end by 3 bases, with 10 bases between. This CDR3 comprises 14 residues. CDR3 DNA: TGCGCCAGCAGCCCGGGTGGTGACAATCAGCCCCAGCATTTT. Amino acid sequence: CASSPGGDNQPQHF.

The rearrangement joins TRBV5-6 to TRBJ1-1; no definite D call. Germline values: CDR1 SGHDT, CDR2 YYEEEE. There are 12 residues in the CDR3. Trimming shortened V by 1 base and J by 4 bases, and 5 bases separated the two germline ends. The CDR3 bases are TGTGCCAGCAGCTTGTATAGCACTGAAGCTTTCTTT. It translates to CASSLYSTEAFF.

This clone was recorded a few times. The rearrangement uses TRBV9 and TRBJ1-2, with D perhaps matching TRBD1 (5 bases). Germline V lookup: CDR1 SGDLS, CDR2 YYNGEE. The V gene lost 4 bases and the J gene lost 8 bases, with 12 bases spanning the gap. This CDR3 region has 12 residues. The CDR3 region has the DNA TGTGCCAGCAGCCAATTCTCAGGGGGCTACACCTTC. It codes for CASSQFSGGYTF.

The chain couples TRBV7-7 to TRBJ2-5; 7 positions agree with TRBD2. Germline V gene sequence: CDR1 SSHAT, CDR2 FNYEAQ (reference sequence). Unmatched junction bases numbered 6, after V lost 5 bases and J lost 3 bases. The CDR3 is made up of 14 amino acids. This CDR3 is CASSTFAGEETQYF. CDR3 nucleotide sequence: TGTGCCAGCAGCACCTTCGCGGGAGAAGAGACCCAGTACTTC.

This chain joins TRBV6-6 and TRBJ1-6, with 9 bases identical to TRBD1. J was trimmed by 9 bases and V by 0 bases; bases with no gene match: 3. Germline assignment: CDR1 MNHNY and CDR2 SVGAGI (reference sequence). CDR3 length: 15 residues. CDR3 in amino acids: CASSYSVDRGSPLHF. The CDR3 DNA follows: TGTGCCAGCAGTTACTCGGTGGACAGGGGTTCACCCCTCCACTTT.

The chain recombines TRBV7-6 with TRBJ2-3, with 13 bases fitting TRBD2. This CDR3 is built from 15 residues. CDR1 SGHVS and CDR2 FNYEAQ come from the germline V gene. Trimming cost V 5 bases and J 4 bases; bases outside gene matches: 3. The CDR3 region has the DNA TGTGCCAGCAGCGATACTAGCGGGGGGGCAGATACGCAGTATTTT. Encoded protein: CASSDTSGGADTQYF.

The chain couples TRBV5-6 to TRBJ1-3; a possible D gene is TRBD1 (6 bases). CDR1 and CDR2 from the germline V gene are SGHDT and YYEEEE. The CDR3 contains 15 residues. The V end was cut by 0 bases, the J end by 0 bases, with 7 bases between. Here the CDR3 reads CASSLVGGSGNTIYF. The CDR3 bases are TGTGCCAGCAGCTTGGTAGGGGGCTCTGGAAACACCATATATTTT.

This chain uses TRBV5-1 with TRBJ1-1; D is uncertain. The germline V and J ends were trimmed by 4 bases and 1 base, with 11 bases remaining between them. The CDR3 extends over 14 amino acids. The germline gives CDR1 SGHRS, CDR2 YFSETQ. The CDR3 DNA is TGCGCCAGCAGCCCTCAGATATCGAACACTGAAGCTTTCTTT. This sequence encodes CASSPQISNTEAFF.

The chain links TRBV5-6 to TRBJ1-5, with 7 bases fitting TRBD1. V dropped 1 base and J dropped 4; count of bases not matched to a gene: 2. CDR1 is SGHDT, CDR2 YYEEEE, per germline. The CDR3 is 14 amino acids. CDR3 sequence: CASSLRDRNQPQHF. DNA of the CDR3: TGTGCCAGCAGCTTGAGGGACAGAAATCAGCCCCAGCATTTT. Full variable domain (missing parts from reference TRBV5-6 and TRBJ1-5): DAGVTQSPTHLIKTRGQQVTLRCSPKSGHDTVSWYQQALGQGPQFIFQYYEEEERQRGNFPDRFSGHQFPNYSSELNVNALLLGDSALYLCASSLRDRNQPQHFGDGTRLSIL.

CDR3 nucleotide sequence: TGTGCCAGCAGCTTAACAGGGAGAGCCTATAATTCACCCCTCCACTTT. Translation gives CASSLTGRAYNSPLHF. The chain employs TRBV7-2 and TRBJ1-6, with D tentatively TRBD1 (6 bases). This CDR3 region has 16 residues. The germline V gene encodes CDR1 SGHTA and CDR2 FQGNSA. V was shortened by 2 bases and J by 2 bases, with 10 bases between the two germline ends.

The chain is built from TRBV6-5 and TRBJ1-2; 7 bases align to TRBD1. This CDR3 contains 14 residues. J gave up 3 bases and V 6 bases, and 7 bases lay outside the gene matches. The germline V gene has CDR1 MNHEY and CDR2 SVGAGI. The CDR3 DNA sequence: TGTGCCAGCAGGGATGCCGGGACAGACTATGGCTACACCTTC. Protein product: CASRDAGTDYGYTF.

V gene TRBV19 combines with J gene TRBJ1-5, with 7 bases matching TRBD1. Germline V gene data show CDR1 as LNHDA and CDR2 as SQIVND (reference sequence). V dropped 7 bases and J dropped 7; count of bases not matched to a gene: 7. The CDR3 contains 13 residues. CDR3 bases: TGTGCCAGTAAAACAGGGGTCGGGCAGCCCCAGCATTTT. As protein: CASKTGVGQPQHF.

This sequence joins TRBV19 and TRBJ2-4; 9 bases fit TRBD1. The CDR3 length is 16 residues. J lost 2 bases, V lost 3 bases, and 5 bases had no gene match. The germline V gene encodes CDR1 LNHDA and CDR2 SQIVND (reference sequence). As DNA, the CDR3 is TGTGCCAGTAGTATCGGGACAGGGAGAACCAAAAACATTCAGTACTTC. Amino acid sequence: CASSIGTGRTKNIQYF.

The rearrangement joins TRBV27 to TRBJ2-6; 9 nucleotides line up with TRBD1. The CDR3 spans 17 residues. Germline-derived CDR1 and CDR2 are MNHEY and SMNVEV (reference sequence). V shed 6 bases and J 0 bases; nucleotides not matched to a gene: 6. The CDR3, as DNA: TGTGCCAGCAGACCCCGGACAGGGGCCTCTGGGGCCAACGTCCTGACTTTC. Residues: CASRPRTGASGANVLTF. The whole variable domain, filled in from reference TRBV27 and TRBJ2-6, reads EAQVTQNPRYLITVTGKKLTVTCSQNMNHEYMSWYRQDPGLGLRQIYYSMNVEVTDKGDVPEGYKVSRKEKRNFPLILESPSPNQTSLYFCASRPRTGASGANVLTFGAGSRLTVL.

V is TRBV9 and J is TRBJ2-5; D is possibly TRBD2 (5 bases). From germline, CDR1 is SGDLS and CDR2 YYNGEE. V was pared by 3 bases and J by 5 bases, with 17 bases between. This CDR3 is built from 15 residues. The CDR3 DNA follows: TGTGCCAGCAGCGGTATACCCGGGATTTGGGAGACCCAGTACTTC. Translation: CASSGIPGIWETQYF.

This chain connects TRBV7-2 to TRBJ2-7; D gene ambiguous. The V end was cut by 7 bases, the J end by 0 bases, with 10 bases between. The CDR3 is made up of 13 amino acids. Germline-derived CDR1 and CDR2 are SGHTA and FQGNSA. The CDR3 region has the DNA TGTGCCAGCACCCCTCCGAGCTCCTACGAGCAGTACTTC. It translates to CASTPPSSYEQYF. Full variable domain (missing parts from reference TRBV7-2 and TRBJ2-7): GAGVSQSPSNKVTEKGKDVELRCDPISGHTALYWYRQSLGQGLEFLIYFQGNSAPDKSGLPSDRFSAERTGGSVSTLTIQRTQQEDSAVYLCASTPPSSYEQYFGPGTRLTVT.

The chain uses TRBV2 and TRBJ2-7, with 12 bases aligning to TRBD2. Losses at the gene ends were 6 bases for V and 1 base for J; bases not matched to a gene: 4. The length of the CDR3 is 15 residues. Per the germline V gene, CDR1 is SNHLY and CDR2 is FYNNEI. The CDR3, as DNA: TGTGCCAGCAGAGGGACTAGCGGGCCATCCTACGAGCAGTACTTC. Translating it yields CASRGTSGPSYEQYF.

CDR3 sequence: CASSLGWGLNANTGELFF. The CDR3, as DNA: TGTGCCAGCAGCTTAGGCTGGGGGCTAAACGCGAACACCGGGGAGCTGTTTTTT. This chain uses TRBV7-9 with TRBJ2-2; D is perhaps TRBD1 (6 bases). The CDR3 totals 18 residues. V gave up 1 base and J gave up 0 bases, with 15 bases separating them. Germline CDR1 reads SEHNR; CDR2 reads FQNEAQ (reference sequence). The full variable domain, in which reference TRBV7-9 and TRBJ2-2 provide the parts outside the CDR3, is DTGVSQNPRHKITKRGQNVTFRCDPISEHNRLYWYRQTLGQGPEFLTYFQNEAQLEKSRLLSDRFSAERPKGSFSTLEIQRTEQGDSAMYLCASSLGWGLNANTGELFFGEGSRLTVL.

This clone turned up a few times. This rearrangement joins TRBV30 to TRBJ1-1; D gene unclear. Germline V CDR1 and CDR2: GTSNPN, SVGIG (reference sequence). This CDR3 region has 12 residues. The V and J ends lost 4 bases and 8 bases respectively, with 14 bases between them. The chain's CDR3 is CAWTPGRREAFF. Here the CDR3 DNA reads TGTGCCTGGACCCCCGGGAGGCGGGAAGCTTTCTTT. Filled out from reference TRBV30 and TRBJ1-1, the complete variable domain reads SQTIHQWPATLVQPVGSPLSLECTVEGTSNPNLYWYRQAAGRGLQLLFYSVGIGQISSEVPQNLSASRPQDRQFILSSKKLLLSDSGFYLCAWTPGRREAFFGQGTRLTVV.

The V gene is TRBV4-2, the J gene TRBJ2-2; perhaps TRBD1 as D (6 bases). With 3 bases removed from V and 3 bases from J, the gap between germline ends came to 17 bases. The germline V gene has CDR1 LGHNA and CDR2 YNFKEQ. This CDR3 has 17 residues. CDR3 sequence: CASSQDTGTKDTGELFF. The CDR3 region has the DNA TGTGCCAGCAGCCAGGATACCGGGACAAAGGACACCGGGGAGCTGTTTTTT.